Listed here is a single TCR beta chain. Between the trimmed V and J ends, which lost 4 bases and 3 bases, there was a span of 13 bases. The germline gives CDR1 LGHNA, CDR2 YSLEER. This CDR3 comprises 14 residues. This entry is derived from a study of cytotoxic CD8 clonotypes in ibrutinib-treated CLL. Study summary: Enrolment comprised 11 relapsed/refractory and some 15 treatment-naive patients; 17 were IGHV unmutated. Responses comprised 24 partial and 2 complete; at median roughly 64 months, 14 remained remitted and approximately 12 progressed.

With cryopreserved PBMCs as the source, around 2 micrograms of genomic DNA went to TCR beta libraries. Using immunoSEQ multiplex PCR, the repertoire was profiled, and TCRdb retains in-frame clones only, with some absent. The profile shows around 310,000 clones, around four fifths of them singletons. The specimen was PBMCs, collected before ibrutinib treatment. The TCR sequence derives from a human donor with chronic lymphocytic leukemia. The chain is built from TRBV4-3 and TRBJ2-7; D unclear. The CDR3 DNA follows: TGCGCCAGCAGCCGCAGGACCGATTACTACGAGCAGTACTTC. This sequence encodes CASSRRTDYYEQYF.